Sequencing of this TCR beta chain was carried out in a study of T cell responses to AZD1222 COVID-19 vaccine. Germline-derived CDR1 and CDR2 are LNHDA and SQIVND (reference sequence). V dropped 8 bases and J dropped 8 bases, with 21 bases sitting between them. The CDR3 runs 14 residues. Details on this clone: What it recognizes is unknown.

General study points: Repertoires were sampled only after the peak T cell response. Only a handful of individuals given AZD1222 were seropositive at baseline.

Only in-frame clones appear in the TCRdb table, and some are missing; sequencing was by immunoSEQ multiplex PCR. The sample lists about 130,000 clones, roughly 87% occurring once. This clonotype was sampled from an adult in good health. The material was peripheral blood, obtained on day 0 of AZD1222 vaccination. The chain uses TRBV19 and TRBJ1-2; D possibly corresponds to TRBD1 (6 bases). CDR3 protein: CASRRDNKSWGYTF. The CDR3, as DNA: TGTGCCAGTCGCCGGGACAATAAGAGTTGGGGCTACACCTTC.